A selection of T cell receptor beta chains follows, all from one sample in a study of CD8+ T cells in alopecia areata. The assay was immunoSEQ multiplex PCR, and TCRdb's table has in-frame clones only and misses some. Of under 250,000 clones in the sample, 50% to 65% were seen once. The sequencing used CD4+ T cells sorted from blood, collected at week 0. These receptors all come from a human donor with alopecia areata. The CDR3 runs from the conserved cysteine through the conserved F or W. The order of the fields is V gene, J gene, clone size, D gene, CDR3 protein, CDR3 DNA. D genes are given only for firm matches. Part of the rows lack a size; the others show once, few, many or a class for expanded clones.

v_call: TRBV6-6
j_call: TRBJ1-2
clone_size: .
d_call: .
cdr3_aa: CASSYSPRDGYTF
cdr3_nt: TGTGCCAGCAGTTACTCGCCCCGCGATGGCTACACCTTC

v_call: TRBV25-1
j_call: TRBJ2-5
clone_size: .
d_call: .
cdr3_aa: CASSDPGPNPVRQETQYF
cdr3_nt: TGTGCCAGCAGTGACCCGGGACCGAATCCCGTTAGACAAGAGACCCAGTACTTC

v_call: TRBV29-1
j_call: TRBJ1-4
clone_size: .
d_call: .
cdr3_aa: CSVLPGEKLFF
cdr3_nt: TGCAGCGTACTTCCAGGCGAAAAACTGTTTTTT

v_call: TRBV7-9
j_call: TRBJ1-5
clone_size: once
d_call: .
cdr3_aa: CASSTTAGARSNQPQHF
cdr3_nt: TGTGCCAGCAGCACTACCGCGGGGGCGCGTAGCAATCAGCCCCAGCATTTT

v_call: TRBV30
j_call: TRBJ2-7
clone_size: .
d_call: .
cdr3_aa: CAWSAWGRGYEQYF
cdr3_nt: TGTGCCTGGAGCGCGTGGGGAAGGGGGTACGAGCAGTACTTC

v_call: TRBV19
j_call: TRBJ1-5
clone_size: .
d_call: .
cdr3_aa: CASSQAGHQPQHF
cdr3_nt: TGTGCCAGTAGCCAGGCAGGGCATCAGCCCCAGCATTTT

v_call: TRBV27
j_call: TRBJ2-7
clone_size: .
d_call: TRBD1
cdr3_aa: CASSPGTGLSYEQYF
cdr3_nt: TGTGCCAGCAGTCCCGGGACAGGCCTCTCCTACGAGCAGTACTTC

v_call: TRBV7-2
j_call: TRBJ2-3
clone_size: .
d_call: .
cdr3_aa: CASSLGGRGQDTQYF
cdr3_nt: TGTGCCAGCAGCTTAGGGGGGAGGGGGCAAGATACGCAGTATTTT

v_call: TRBV14
j_call: TRBJ1-2
clone_size: .
d_call: .
cdr3_aa: CASSQDRGLYGYTF
cdr3_nt: TGTGCCAGCAGCCAGGACAGAGGACTCTATGGCTACACCTTC

v_call: TRBV30
j_call: TRBJ2-5
clone_size: few
d_call: .
cdr3_aa: CAWSPNDGAVETQYF
cdr3_nt: TGTGCCTGGAGTCCAAACGATGGAGCGGTGGAGACCCAGTACTTC

v_call: TRBV2
j_call: TRBJ2-1
clone_size: .
d_call: TRBD1
cdr3_aa: CASKSGTGYNEQFF
cdr3_nt: TGTGCCAGCAAGAGTGGGACAGGGTACAATGAGCAGTTCTTC

v_call: TRBV29-1
j_call: TRBJ2-4
clone_size: .
d_call: .
cdr3_aa: CSVGVGPWDIQYF
cdr3_nt: TGCAGCGTTGGTGTCGGCCCCTGGGACATTCAGTACTTC

v_call: TRBV29-1
j_call: TRBJ1-2
clone_size: few
d_call: .
cdr3_aa: CSGRGGDNYGYTF
cdr3_nt: TGCAGCGGAAGAGGGGGTGATAACTATGGCTACACCTTC

v_call: TRBV27
j_call: TRBJ2-2
clone_size: few
d_call: TRBD2
cdr3_aa: CASSKLGLAGGNTGELFF
cdr3_nt: TGTGCCAGCAGCAAACTGGGACTAGCGGGGGGGAACACCGGGGAGCTGTTTTTT

v_call: TRBV5-1
j_call: TRBJ2-1
clone_size: few
d_call: .
cdr3_aa: CASSFDSEQFF
cdr3_nt: TGCGCCAGCAGCTTCGATAGTGAGCAGTTCTTC

v_call: TRBV30
j_call: TRBJ2-1
clone_size: .
d_call: .
cdr3_aa: CAFGGGLGEQFF
cdr3_nt: TGTGCCTTCGGAGGCGGCCTTGGTGAGCAGTTCTTC

v_call: TRBV7-9
j_call: TRBJ2-3
clone_size: .
d_call: .
cdr3_aa: CASSSAGSAADTQYF
cdr3_nt: TGTGCCAGCAGCTCAGCAGGTTCGGCGGCAGATACGCAGTATTTT

v_call: TRBV5-1
j_call: TRBJ2-1
clone_size: .
d_call: .
cdr3_aa: CASSSGPKATEQFF
cdr3_nt: TGCGCCAGCAGCTCAGGCCCGAAGGCCACCGAGCAGTTCTTC

v_call: TRBV30
j_call: TRBJ1-2
clone_size: .
d_call: .
cdr3_aa: CAWSGGIGGYTF
cdr3_nt: TGCGCCTGGAGCGGGGGGATCGGTGGCTACACCTTC

v_call: TRBV29-1
j_call: TRBJ1-1
clone_size: .
d_call: TRBD1
cdr3_aa: CSVRGGQMNTEAFF
cdr3_nt: TGCAGCGTTCGAGGGGGACAGATGAACACTGAAGCTTTCTTT

v_call: TRBV30
j_call: TRBJ1-1
clone_size: .
d_call: .
cdr3_aa: CAWSVPEGDTEAFF
cdr3_nt: TGTGCCTGGAGTGTACCAGAGGGGGACACTGAAGCTTTCTTT

v_call: TRBV25-1
j_call: TRBJ1-2
clone_size: .
d_call: .
cdr3_aa: CASSAGSNDGYTF
cdr3_nt: TGTGCCAGCAGTGCCGGGAGCAACGATGGCTACACCTTC

v_call: TRBV4-2
j_call: TRBJ1-6
clone_size: few
d_call: .
cdr3_aa: CASSQPGRGSYNSPLHF
cdr3_nt: TGTGCCAGCAGCCAGCCTGGGAGGGGCTCCTATAATTCACCCCTCCACTTT

v_call: TRBV18
j_call: TRBJ2-5
clone_size: .
d_call: .
cdr3_aa: CASSPGHLETQYF
cdr3_nt: TGTGCCAGCTCACCAGGTCATTTGGAGACCCAGTACTTC

v_call: TRBV11-2
j_call: TRBJ2-1
clone_size: .
d_call: .
cdr3_aa: CASSPWGGGSYNEQFF
cdr3_nt: TGTGCCAGCAGCCCTTGGGGTGGAGGTTCCTACAATGAGCAGTTCTTC

v_call: TRBV5-1
j_call: TRBJ2-1
clone_size: .
d_call: .
cdr3_aa: CASSLVAGSSYNEQFF
cdr3_nt: TGCGCCAGCAGCTTGGTGGCGGGGAGCTCCTACAATGAGCAGTTCTTC

v_call: TRBV4-2
j_call: TRBJ2-7
clone_size: .
d_call: TRBD1
cdr3_aa: CASSQADRGSYEQYF
cdr3_nt: TGTGCCAGCAGCCAAGCGGACAGGGGTTCCTACGAGCAGTACTTC

v_call: TRBV10-3
j_call: TRBJ1-2
clone_size: .
d_call: TRBD1
cdr3_aa: CAISEDRDYGYTF
cdr3_nt: TGTGCCATCAGTGAGGACAGGGACTATGGCTACACCTTC

v_call: TRBV6-5
j_call: TRBJ1-5
clone_size: .
d_call: TRBD1
cdr3_aa: CASSWTGAGQPQHF
cdr3_nt: TGTGCCAGCAGTTGGACAGGGGCAGGGCAGCCCCAGCATTTT

v_call: TRBV28
j_call: TRBJ1-2
clone_size: .
d_call: .
cdr3_aa: CASSLWAGYTF
cdr3_nt: TGTGCCAGCAGTTTATGGGCTGGCTACACCTTC

v_call: TRBV28
j_call: TRBJ1-5
clone_size: .
d_call: TRBD1
cdr3_aa: CATRGQPVEPQHF
cdr3_nt: TGTGCCACAAGGGGACAGCCCGTGGAGCCCCAGCATTTT

v_call: TRBV2
j_call: TRBJ2-7
clone_size: once
d_call: .
cdr3_aa: CASSVGFGRSPSYEQYF
cdr3_nt: TGTGCCAGCAGTGTTGGATTTGGACGTTCGCCCTCCTACGAGCAGTACTTC

v_call: TRBV23-1
j_call: TRBJ1-5
clone_size: few
d_call: .
cdr3_aa: CASSQSGGQPQHF
cdr3_nt: TGCGCCAGCAGTCAATCGGGGGGACAGCCCCAGCATTTT

v_call: TRBV9
j_call: TRBJ1-4
clone_size: few
d_call: .
cdr3_aa: CASSVATGKFF
cdr3_nt: TGTGCCAGCAGCGTAGCTACAGGGAAGTTTTTT

v_call: TRBV11-1
j_call: TRBJ2-1
clone_size: few
d_call: .
cdr3_aa: CASSITASYNEQFF
cdr3_nt: TGTGCCAGCAGCATAACAGCATCCTACAATGAGCAGTTCTTC

v_call: TRBV5-1
j_call: TRBJ2-3
clone_size: .
d_call: .
cdr3_aa: CASSLEAASTDTQYF
cdr3_nt: TGCGCCAGCAGCTTGGAAGCAGCCAGCACAGATACGCAGTATTTT

v_call: TRBV7-9
j_call: TRBJ2-7
clone_size: .
d_call: .
cdr3_aa: CASSFVRAPYEQYF
cdr3_nt: TGTGCCAGCAGCTTCGTCAGGGCCCCCTACGAGCAGTACTTC

v_call: TRBV6-5
j_call: TRBJ2-3
clone_size: .
d_call: TRBD1
cdr3_aa: CASSYPTGSTDTQYF
cdr3_nt: TGTGCCAGCAGTTACCCGACAGGGTCGACAGATACGCAGTATTTT

v_call: TRBV5-4
j_call: TRBJ2-1
clone_size: .
d_call: TRBD2
cdr3_aa: CASSLVIAGGHNEQFF
cdr3_nt: TGTGCCAGCAGCTTGGTGATAGCGGGGGGGCATAATGAGCAGTTCTTC

v_call: TRBV5-1
j_call: TRBJ1-1
clone_size: few
d_call: TRBD1
cdr3_aa: CASRTGRGQGSSEAFF
cdr3_nt: TGCGCCAGCAGGACTGGCCGGGGACAGGGTTCCTCTGAAGCTTTCTTT

v_call: TRBV30
j_call: TRBJ1-2
clone_size: few
d_call: .
cdr3_aa: CAWSNRMGGSNGYTF
cdr3_nt: TGTGCCTGGAGTAACCGTATGGGGGGTAGTAATGGCTACACCTTC

v_call: TRBV7-2
j_call: TRBJ2-1
clone_size: few
d_call: .
cdr3_aa: CASWGSSYNEQFF
cdr3_nt: TGTGCCAGCTGGGGGAGCTCCTACAATGAGCAGTTCTTC

v_call: TRBV30
j_call: TRBJ2-3
clone_size: .
d_call: TRBD2
cdr3_aa: CAWNPGLAQDTQYF
cdr3_nt: TGTGCCTGGAATCCGGGACTAGCGCAAGATACGCAGTATTTT

v_call: TRBV6-5
j_call: TRBJ1-6
clone_size: .
d_call: .
cdr3_aa: CASSAHSKLHSPLHF
cdr3_nt: TGTGCCAGCAGTGCCCACAGCAAGCTACATTCACCCCTCCACTTT

v_call: TRBV7-9
j_call: TRBJ1-6
clone_size: .
d_call: TRBD1
cdr3_aa: CASSSTGTSPLHF
cdr3_nt: TGTGCCAGCAGCTCGACAGGGACCTCACCCCTCCACTTT

v_call: TRBV9
j_call: TRBJ2-7
clone_size: .
d_call: .
cdr3_aa: CASSVSTGYEQYF
cdr3_nt: TGTGCCAGCAGCGTATCGACGGGATACGAGCAGTACTTC

v_call: TRBV7-2
j_call: TRBJ1-1
clone_size: once
d_call: .
cdr3_aa: CASSLSVPANTEAFF
cdr3_nt: TGTGCCAGCAGCTTAAGTGTGCCTGCGAACACTGAAGCTTTCTTT

v_call: TRBV30
j_call: TRBJ1-1
clone_size: once
d_call: .
cdr3_aa: CAWRAAATEAFF
cdr3_nt: TGTGCCTGGAGGGCCGCTGCCACTGAAGCTTTCTTT

v_call: TRBV5-1
j_call: TRBJ2-7
clone_size: .
d_call: TRBD1
cdr3_aa: CASSLGGQGAHEQYF
cdr3_nt: TGCGCCAGCAGCTTGGGAGGACAGGGGGCCCACGAGCAGTACTTC

v_call: TRBV29-1
j_call: TRBJ2-1
clone_size: .
d_call: TRBD1
cdr3_aa: CSVVGTGGDEQFF
cdr3_nt: TGCAGCGTTGTGGGAACAGGGGGCGATGAGCAGTTCTTC

v_call: TRBV5-6
j_call: TRBJ2-4
clone_size: .
d_call: TRBD1
cdr3_aa: CASSSRTGPKNIQYF
cdr3_nt: TGTGCCAGCAGCTCTCGGACAGGGCCTAAAAACATTCAGTACTTC

v_call: TRBV20-1
j_call: TRBJ2-7
clone_size: .
d_call: .
cdr3_aa: CSARFNYEQYF
cdr3_nt: TGCAGTGCTAGATTCAACTACGAGCAGTACTTC

v_call: TRBV20-1
j_call: TRBJ2-1
clone_size: .
d_call: .
cdr3_aa: CSARNGNEQFF
cdr3_nt: TGCAGTGCTAGAAACGGCAATGAGCAGTTCTTC

v_call: TRBV6-6
j_call: TRBJ2-3
clone_size: .
d_call: .
cdr3_aa: CASSLRTTDTQYF
cdr3_nt: TGTGCCAGCAGTCTAAGAACGACAGATACGCAGTATTTT

v_call: TRBV25-1
j_call: TRBJ2-1
clone_size: few
d_call: .
cdr3_aa: CASSSFDSSYNEQFF
cdr3_nt: TGTGCCAGCAGCTCTTTTGACAGCTCCTACAATGAGCAGTTCTTC

v_call: TRBV19
j_call: TRBJ1-5
clone_size: .
d_call: TRBD1
cdr3_aa: CASRWTGGADQPQHF
cdr3_nt: TGTGCCAGTAGATGGACAGGGGGCGCGGATCAGCCCCAGCATTTT

v_call: TRBV6-5
j_call: TRBJ1-5
clone_size: .
d_call: .
cdr3_aa: CASSYSWQGNQPQHF
cdr3_nt: TGTGCCAGCAGTTACTCGTGGCAGGGGAATCAGCCCCAGCATTTT

v_call: TRBV25-1
j_call: TRBJ2-2
clone_size: .
d_call: .
cdr3_aa: CASSEFSRGLTNTGELFF
cdr3_nt: TGTGCCAGCAGTGAATTCTCTCGAGGGCTTACGAACACCGGGGAGCTGTTTTTT